What follows are 13 T cell receptor beta chains derived from one specimen sequenced in a study of T cells in Graves' hyperthyroidism and ophthalmopathy. Amplification yielded TCR beta CDR3 regions, with RNA transcripts as the source. RT-PCR in the first round (using the HTBI primer set) targeted the TCR CDR3. TCRdb re-analysed the multiplex PCR reads in MiXCR, keeping a single row per CDR3 protein. The table includes fewer than 700,000 distinct CDR3 sequences, about 17% detected once. Input material: blood. The origin of the receptors is a woman aged 25 to 39 with Graves' hyperthyroidism.

Turning to this clonotype: A much larger clone differs from this one at a single base, so this may be a read error. This chain joins TRBV6-2 or TRBV6-3 and TRBJ1-5; 9 bases fit TRBD1. CDR1 and CDR2 from the germline V gene are MNHEY and SVGEGT. The CDR3 has 16 residues. The CDR3 loop reads CASRTGGILGNQRQHF. Written as DNA, the CDR3 is TGTGCCAGCAGAACAGGGGGCATATTAGGAAATCAGCGCCAGCATTTT.

As regards this clonotype: A much larger clone differs by one base, so this may be a read error. The chain is built from TRBV19 and TRBJ1-1; 8 nucleotides agree with TRBD1. V shed 5 bases, J shed 0 bases, and the junction held 5 bases outside the gene matches. This CDR3 has 15 amino acids. Germline values: CDR1 LNHDA, CDR2 SQIVND (reference sequence). This CDR3 reads CASSVGDRMNTEAFF. The CDR3 nucleotides are TGTGCCAGTAGTGTTGGGGACAGGATGAACACTGAAGCTTTCTTT.

In this sample, this clonotype turned up many times. This chain's CDR3 is CASSQLGINYGYTF. CDR3 nucleotides: TGTGCCAGCAGCCAACTCGGCATTAACTATGGCTACACCTTC. This sequence joins TRBV3-1 and TRBJ1-2; D unclear. Germline CDR1 and CDR2: LGHDT and YNNKEL (reference sequence). V was cut by 2 bases and J by 1 base, with 8 bases left in between. This CDR3 spans 14 amino acids.

This clonotype has more than one count but fewer than ten. The chain carries TRBV4-1 and TRBJ2-7, with TRBD1 matching over 9 bases. V lost 1 base, J lost 3 bases, and 13 bases stayed unmatched. The CDR3 contains 18 residues. Germline V gene lookup returns CDR1 MGHRA and CDR2 YSYEKL. This CDR3 is CASSQAPRPTGGIYEQYF. The CDR3 DNA reads as TGCGCCAGCAGCCAAGCTCCCCGCCCCACAGGGGGCATCTACGAGCAGTACTTC.

The chain combines TRBV20-1 with TRBJ2-3; D gene uncertain. Germline V CDR1 and CDR2: DFQATT, SNEGSKA (reference sequence). The CDR3 spans 12 residues. Trimming pared 5 bases from V and 6 bases from J, leaving 12 bases between. The CDR3 here is CSAPRQFDTQYF. CDR3 in DNA: TGCAGTGCTCCCCGCCAGTTCGATACGCAGTATTTT.

This clonotype has at least ten counts. The chain carries TRBV7-9 and TRBJ2-5; 9 bases map to TRBD2. The junction had 10 bases not matched to a gene; V was cut back by 7 bases and J by 1 base. The germline V gene encodes CDR1 SEHNR and CDR2 FQNEAQ (reference sequence). This CDR3 is built from 16 residues. The chain's CDR3 is CASKSLAGGPQETQYF. The CDR3 DNA sequence: TGTGCCAGCAAAAGTCTCGCGGGAGGGCCCCAAGAGACCCAGTACTTC.

This clonotype was observed many times. This rearrangement joins TRBV30 to TRBJ2-1; D might be TRBD2 (5 bases). The CDR3 spans 15 residues. Trimming removed 0 bases at V and 0 bases at J, with 9 bases between. CDR1 GTSNPN and CDR2 SVGIG come from the germline V gene (reference sequence). The CDR3 here is CAWSVGGSSYNEQFF. The CDR3 DNA reads as TGTGCCTGGAGTGTTGGTGGGAGCTCCTACAATGAGCAGTTCTTC.

This clonotype showed up many times. CDR3 nucleotides: TGTGCCAGCAGCAGGACAGTCGATAATTCACCCCTCCACTTT. Translated, it gives CASSRTVDNSPLHF. The chain is built from TRBV2 and TRBJ1-6, with D tentatively TRBD1 (6 bases). CDR3 size: 14 residues. V was trimmed by 6 bases and J by 5 bases, leaving 11 bases between them. CDR1 is SNHLY and CDR2 is FYNNEI in the germline V gene.

This clonotype has only a few counts. CDR3 in amino acids: CASSGGSGNQETQYF. The CDR3 DNA reads as TGTGCCAGTAGTGGGGGTAGCGGGAACCAAGAGACCCAGTACTTC. This chain uses TRBV19 with TRBJ2-5, with 8 bases matching TRBD2. Germline V lookup: CDR1 LNHDA, CDR2 SQIVND (reference sequence). CDR3 length equals 15 residues. J gave up 0 bases and V 5 bases, and 5 bases lay outside the gene matches.

This clonotype was picked up a small number of times. The chain employs TRBV11-2 and TRBJ1-2, with a tentative D call TRBD1 (5 bases). The germline V gene encodes CDR1 SGHAT and CDR2 FQNNGV. V dropped 5 bases and J dropped 6 bases, with 13 bases sitting between them. This CDR3 has 13 amino acids. CDR3 protein: CASSGTRGDGYTF. CDR3 DNA sequence: TGTGCCAGCAGCGGCACCCGAGGGGATGGCTACACCTTC.

The gene calls are TRBV28 and TRBJ1-2; D is ambiguous. Looked up from germline, CDR1 is MDHEN and CDR2 is SYDVKM. The V end was cut by 5 bases, the J end by 4 bases, with 11 bases between. The CDR3 totals 13 residues. In nucleotides, the CDR3 is TGTGCCAGCAGTCCCACTCGATTCTATGGCTACACCTTC. Translation gives CASSPTRFYGYTF.

This clonotype turned up a few times. The genes are TRBV29-1 and TRBJ2-5, with D unresolved. The CDR3 loop spans 14 amino acids. V gave up 0 bases and J gave up 0 bases, with 8 bases separating them. Germline V CDR1 and CDR2: SQVTM, ANQGSEA. The CDR3 region has the DNA TGCAGCGTTGAAGATCGTGTGTACCAAGAGACCCAGTACTTC. Protein: CSVEDRVYQETQYF.

The genes are TRBV10-3 and TRBJ2-5; D remains unclear. The CDR3 has 13 amino acids. Germline V gene lookup returns CDR1 ENHRY and CDR2 SYGVKD. Trimming took off 7 bases at V and 2 bases at J, with 11 bases between the two ends. The DNA of the CDR3 is TGTGCCATCAAAGGGCCTGGACAAGAGACCCAGTACTTC. Translating gives CAIKGPGQETQYF.